The clone carrying this T cell receptor beta chain was seen a handful of times. The junction differs from germline at one of its ends, possibly a read error. TCRdb called the 5' RACE reads again in MiXCR, with one record for every CDR3 protein. The table lists about 62,000 distinct CDR3 sequences, roughly 30% of them singletons. CDR1 is SGHTA and CDR2 is FQGTGA in the germline V gene. The CDR3 loop spans 17 amino acids. V is TRBV7-3 and J is TRBJ2-1, with 8 bases fitting TRBD2. The sequence was obtained from a female donor with breast cancer. Sequencing was performed on tumor-infiltrating naive CD4+ T cells sorted from the breast tumor. Subset described: naive CD4+ T cells, CD4+CD45RA+CD25-. In DNA, the CDR3 is TGTGTCAGCAGCTTTTTACCAGCGGGAGCTCTTTTCACTGAGCAGTTCTTC. Its protein product is CVSSFLPAGALFTEQFF.